This T cell receptor beta chain comes out of a study of early T cells in non-severe SARS-CoV-2 infection. This clonotype has ten or more counts. TCRdb used MiXCR to reprocess the 5' RACE reads, holding one entry per CDR3 protein. The top ten clones hold approximately 4.4% of a sample with about 26,000 distinct CDR3 sequences, 4% to 5% of them seen once. The germline V gene has CDR1 SNHLY and CDR2 FYNNEI. Deletions cut 7 bases from V and 9 bases from J, with 13 bases between. The CDR3 loop spans 13 amino acids. Source material: whole blood. The origin of this receptor is an adult who was a healthcare worker with PCR-confirmed SARS-CoV-2 infection or an uninfected control (not recorded which). The chain recombines TRBV2 with TRBJ1-6; D remains unclear. CDR3 protein: CASNGQPSSPLHF. In DNA form, the CDR3 reads TGTGCCAGCAATGGGCAGCCTAGTTCACCCCTCCACTTT.